Listed here are 20 T cell receptor beta chains from one sample, sequenced in a study of naive and memory T cell subsets. Ligated cDNA underwent four rounds of PCR with nested alpha and beta constant region primers and SP2. TCRdb re-called the 5' RACE reads through MiXCR, storing one row per CDR3 protein. The sample shows 55,000 to 70,000 distinct CDR3 sequences, more than 7.5% of them seen only once. The library had UMIs added by 3' ligation of an oligonucleotide to TCR cDNA. The receptors here all came from a female donor in good health.

This sequence joins TRBV18 and TRBJ2-2, with no clear D. In germline, CDR1 is KGHSH, CDR2 LQKENI. The CDR3 is 14 residues long. Trimming removed 2 bases from V and 6 bases from J, with 10 bases in between. The CDR3 loop is CASSPIQIAGELFF. For the CDR3, the DNA is TGTGCCAGCTCACCAATACAGATCGCCGGGGAGCTGTTTTTT.

Only a few counts were recorded for this clonotype. This sequence joins TRBV6-2 or TRBV6-3 and TRBJ1-5; 7 bases align to TRBD1. Germline CDR1 and CDR2: MNHEY and SVGEGT. After removal of 6 bases from V and 8 bases from J, the junction contained 13 bases not matched to a gene. The CDR3 consists of 15 residues. CDR3 DNA: TGTGCCAGCAGCTTTGGGGGTGGCAGGGGGGAGCCCCAGCATTTT. Translating gives CASSFGGGRGEPQHF.

This clonotype was recorded at least ten times. The rearrangement joins TRBV15 to TRBJ1-1, with 9 nucleotides matching TRBD1. This CDR3 comprises 15 residues. Germline CDR1 LNHNV, CDR2 YYDKDF (reference sequence). The CDR3 region has the DNA TGTGCTACTGGGACAGGGTTGGGGGGAGAAACTGAAGCTTTCTTT. Residues: CATGTGLGGETEAFF.

This clonotype was detected only a few times. This chain links TRBV5-1 with TRBJ2-6; D is uncertain. There are 14 residues in the CDR3. V gave up 6 bases and J gave up 0 bases, with 7 bases separating them. Germline V gene lookup returns CDR1 SGHRS and CDR2 YFSETQ. The CDR3 nucleotides are TGCGCCAGCAAGTCCAGCTCTGGGGCCAACGTCCTGACTTTC. This codes for CASKSSSGANVLTF.

This clonotype occurred many times. The chain employs TRBV7-6 and TRBJ1-2; possible D gene TRBD1, 5 bases. Germline CDR1 and CDR2: SGHVS and FNYEAQ. CDR3 size: 16 residues. Trimming removed 5 bases at V and 4 bases at J, with 20 bases between. The CDR3 is CASSPGPGTLSYGYTF. CDR3 bases: TGTGCCAGCAGCCCGGGACCCGGGACCCTATCCTATGGCTACACCTTC.

This clonotype was seen more than once but under ten times. This chain links TRBV10-3 with TRBJ1-5, with D hard to call. The CDR3 covers 16 residues. The V gene lost 4 bases and the J gene lost 4 bases, with 17 bases spanning the gap. Per the germline V gene, CDR1 is ENHRY and CDR2 is SYGVKD. The CDR3 loop reads CAISGHVEGFNQPQHF. The CDR3 region has the DNA TGTGCCATCAGTGGGCATGTTGAAGGCTTTAATCAGCCCCAGCATTTT.

This chain connects TRBV6-6 to TRBJ2-5; 9 positions agree with TRBD2. Trimming took 2 bases from V and 5 from J; bases not matched to a gene: 6. CDR1 is MNHNY and CDR2 is SVGAGI in the germline V gene (reference sequence). This CDR3 has 15 residues. Written as DNA, the CDR3 is TGTGCCAGCAGTTACACGGCGGGGGGGCGGGAGACCCAGTACTTC. It codes for CASSYTAGGRETQYF.

This clonotype was seen repeatedly, ten times or more. The V and J genes are TRBV28 and TRBJ1-1; D not certain. Germline V gene data show CDR1 as MDHEN and CDR2 as SYDVKM. This CDR3 has 11 residues. V lost 5 bases and J lost 6, with 7 bases in between. CDR3 coding DNA: TGTGCCAGCAGTGTCGGCGCTGAAGCTTTCTTT. Translation gives CASSVGAEAFF.

The chain's CDR3 is CASSGGAPNEQYF. CDR3 nucleotides: TGTGCCAGCAGCGGCGGGGCTCCTAACGAGCAGTACTTC. This sequence joins TRBV12-3 or TRBV12-4 and TRBJ2-7, with D tentatively TRBD2 (6 bases). This CDR3 has 13 amino acids. V was shortened by 6 bases and J by 5 bases, with 14 bases between the two germline ends.

This clonotype was counted between two and nine times. The chain employs TRBV6-5 and TRBJ2-1; no firm D call. CDR1 MNHEY and CDR2 SVGAGI come from the germline V gene. The CDR3 is 16 residues long. V lost 4 bases, J lost 0 bases, and 13 bases lay in between. CDR3 sequence (DNA): TGTGCCAGCAGTTGGAGCAGGAGAAGCTCCTACAATGAGCAGTTCTTC. Its protein product is CASSWSRRSSYNEQFF.

This clonotype was seen many times. The chain links TRBV20-1 to TRBJ2-3, with D possibly being TRBD1 (6 bases). CDR3 length equals 14 residues. With 2 bases removed from V and 2 bases from J, the gap between germline ends came to 11 bases. Looked up from germline, CDR1 is DFQATT and CDR2 is SNEGSKA (reference sequence). This CDR3 reads CSARWDINTDTQYF. The CDR3 DNA reads as TGCAGTGCTAGATGGGACATCAACACAGATACGCAGTATTTT.

This clonotype was found a few times. CDR3 amino acids: CASSQVGAEYNEQFF. DNA of the CDR3: TGTGCCAGCAGCCAAGTGGGGGCCGAATACAATGAGCAGTTCTTC. V is TRBV4-2 and J is TRBJ2-1; D may be TRBD1 (6 bases). V gave up 1 base and J gave up 4 bases, with 11 bases separating them. Germline values: CDR1 LGHNA, CDR2 YNFKEQ. This CDR3 comprises 15 residues.

This chain joins TRBV6-6 and TRBJ2-7, with TRBD2 identical over 7 bases. The V and J ends lost 6 bases and 1 base, in that order; junction bases with no gene match: 12. Germline CDR1 MNHNY, CDR2 SVGAGI (reference sequence). The CDR3 totals 16 residues. The CDR3: CASRDAGKRGSYEQYF. As DNA, the CDR3 is TGTGCCAGCAGGGACGCGGGGAAGCGGGGATCCTACGAGCAGTACTTC.

This clonotype showed up just a few times. The chain couples TRBV20-1 to TRBJ2-3; TRBD1 is a possible D gene (6 bases). The CDR3 length is 12 residues. Germline V gives CDR1 DFQATT, CDR2 SNEGSKA (reference sequence). The CDR3 DNA sequence: TGCAGCCCAGGGGATCGCACAGATACGCAGTATTTT. Encoded protein: CSPGDRTDTQYF.

The chain employs TRBV7-8 and TRBJ2-7; D remains ambiguous. Germline CDR1 SGHVS, CDR2 FQNEAQ. Trimming took 1 base from V and 0 from J, leaving 16 bases between them. The CDR3 has 17 amino acids. CDR3 in amino acids: CASSLVRVISSSYEQYF. DNA of the CDR3: TGTGCCAGCAGCTTAGTTCGAGTAATTTCGTCCTCCTACGAGCAGTACTTC.

This chain uses TRBV9 with TRBJ1-2, with D tentatively TRBD1 (5 bases). CDR1 is SGDLS, CDR2 YYNGEE, per germline. Trimming removed 4 bases at V and 8 bases at J, with 9 bases between. The CDR3 is 11 amino acids. This CDR3 reads CASSCRDGYTF. The CDR3 nucleotides read TGTGCCAGCAGCTGCAGGGACGGCTACACCTTC.

This clonotype was counted ten times or more. The chain uses TRBV30 and TRBJ2-7; 8 bases fit TRBD1. Germline V gene lookup returns CDR1 GTSNPN and CDR2 SVGIG (reference sequence). V trimming: 7 bases; J trimming: 4 bases; junction bases outside the gene matches: 6. The CDR3 totals 12 residues. CDR3 sequence reads: CAFSRDRYEQYF. CDR3 DNA: TGTGCCTTTTCCCGGGACAGGTACGAGCAGTACTTC.

The chain is built from TRBV7-2 and TRBJ2-3, with 12 bases matching TRBD2. V lost 5 bases, J lost 2 bases, and 5 bases stayed unmatched. In germline, CDR1 is SGHTA, CDR2 FQGNSA. The CDR3 has 16 amino acids. The CDR3 DNA follows: TGTGCCAGCAGCCCATCTAGCGGGGGGGCCACAGATACGCAGTATTTT. It translates to CASSPSSGGATDTQYF.

The chain carries TRBV6-2 or TRBV6-3 and TRBJ1-2; a possible D gene is TRBD1 (6 bases). The CDR3 totals 15 residues. The ends were cut back, 11 bases at V and 4 bases at J, with 23 bases in the middle. The germline gives CDR1 MNHEY, CDR2 SVGEGT. CDR3 loop: CAAQGRSPVGYGYTF. The CDR3 nucleotides are TGTGCCGCCCAGGGGAGGAGTCCCGTCGGCTATGGCTACACCTTC.

Comment on this clonotype: At one of its ends the junction is not consistent with the germline gene, which may arise from a read error. This sequence joins TRBV12-3 or TRBV12-4 and TRBJ2-2, with D perhaps assigned TRBD1 or TRBD2 (6 bases each). This CDR3 contains 16 residues. The CDR3 here is CASSPRGAQNIGELFF. CDR3 coding DNA: TGTGCCAGCAGCCCTAGGGGGGCACAAAACATCGGGGAGCTGTTTTTT.